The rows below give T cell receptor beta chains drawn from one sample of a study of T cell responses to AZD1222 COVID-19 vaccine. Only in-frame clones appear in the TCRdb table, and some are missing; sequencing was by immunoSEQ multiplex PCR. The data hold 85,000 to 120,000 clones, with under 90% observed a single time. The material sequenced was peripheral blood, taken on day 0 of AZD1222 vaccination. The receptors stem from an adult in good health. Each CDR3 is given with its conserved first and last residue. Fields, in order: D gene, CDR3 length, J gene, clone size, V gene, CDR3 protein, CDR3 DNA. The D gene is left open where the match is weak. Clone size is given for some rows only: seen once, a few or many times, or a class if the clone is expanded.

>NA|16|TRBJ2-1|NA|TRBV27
CASSPVPRSSYNEQFF
TGTGCCAGCAGTCCCGTACCACGGAGCTCCTACAATGAGCAGTTCTTC
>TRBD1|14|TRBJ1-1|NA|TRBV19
CASSRGQGRTEAFF
TGTGCCAGTAGCCGTGGACAGGGTCGAACTGAAGCTTTCTTT
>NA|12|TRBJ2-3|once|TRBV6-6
CASAGWGDTQYF
TGTGCCAGCGCCGGTTGGGGGGATACGCAGTATTTT
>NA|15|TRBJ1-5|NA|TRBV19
CASSIEGTNNQPQHF
TGTGCCAGTAGTATAGAAGGGACAAACAATCAGCCCCAGCATTTT
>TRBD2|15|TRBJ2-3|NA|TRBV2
CASRVRSGSADTQYF
TGTGCCAGCAGAGTAAGAAGCGGGAGCGCAGATACGCAGTATTTT
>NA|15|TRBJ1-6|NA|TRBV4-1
CASSQSGAGNSPLHF
TGCGCCAGCAGCCAATCGGGCGCAGGCAATTCACCCCTCCACTTT
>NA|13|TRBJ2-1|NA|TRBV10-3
CAISGRPDNEQFF
TGTGCCATCAGTGGCCGGCCGGATAATGAGCAGTTCTTC
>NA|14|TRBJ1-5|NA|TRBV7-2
CASSLFDTNQPQHF
TGTGCCAGCAGCTTATTTGACACCAATCAGCCCCAGCATTTT
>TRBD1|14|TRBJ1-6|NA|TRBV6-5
CASRWDRDNSPLHF
TGTGCCAGCAGATGGGACAGGGATAATTCACCCCTCCACTTT
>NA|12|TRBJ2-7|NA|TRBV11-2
CASSLGRAGQYF
TGTGCCAGCAGCTTAGGGAGGGCCGGTCAGTACTTC
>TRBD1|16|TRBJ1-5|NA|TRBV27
CASSIGTGVGNQPQHF
TGTGCCAGCAGTATAGGGACAGGGGTAGGCAATCAGCCCCAGCATTTT
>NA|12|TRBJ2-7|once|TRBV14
CASSQVPREQYF
TGTGCCAGCAGCCAAGTCCCACGGGAGCAGTACTTC
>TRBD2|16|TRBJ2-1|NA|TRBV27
CASSSGTSGRLVEQFF
TGTGCCAGCAGTTCCGGGACTAGCGGGAGACTGGTTGAGCAGTTCTTC
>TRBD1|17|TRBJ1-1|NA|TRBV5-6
CASSLPSGQGDRAEAFF
TGTGCCAGCAGCTTGCCCTCGGGACAGGGGGATAGGGCTGAAGCTTTCTTT
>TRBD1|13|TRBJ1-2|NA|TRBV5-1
CASSLTQGQGYTF
TGCGCCAGCAGCTTGACACAGGGGCAGGGCTACACCTTC
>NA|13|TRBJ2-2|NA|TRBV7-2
CASSFTNTGELFF
TGTGCCAGCAGCTTCACTAACACCGGGGAGCTGTTTTTT
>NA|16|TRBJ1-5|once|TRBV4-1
CASSQTAVGGGQPQHF
TGCGCCAGCAGCCAAACCGCCGTGGGAGGGGGTCAGCCCCAGCATTTT
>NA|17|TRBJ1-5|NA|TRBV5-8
CASSLKQIYQPRTAQHF
TGTGCCAGCAGCTTGAAACAGATATATCAGCCCCGGACCGCCCAGCATTTT
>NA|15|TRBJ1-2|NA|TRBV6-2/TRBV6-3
CASSYPPRRARGYTF
TGTGCCAGCAGTTATCCTCCGAGAAGGGCTAGAGGCTACACCTTC
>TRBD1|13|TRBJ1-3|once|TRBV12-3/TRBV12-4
CASRQGLGNTIYF
TGTGCCAGCCGACAGGGCCTAGGAAACACCATATATTTT
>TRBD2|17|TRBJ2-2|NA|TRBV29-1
CSAKLAGGPANTGELFF
TGCAGCGCGAAGCTAGCGGGAGGCCCGGCGAACACCGGGGAGCTGTTTTTT
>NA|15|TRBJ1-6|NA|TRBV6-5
CASSPRRLYNSPLHF
TGTGCCAGCAGCCCGAGGAGACTTTATAATTCACCCCTCCACTTT
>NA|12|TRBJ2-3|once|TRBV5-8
CASSLGADTQYF
TGTGCCAGCAGCTTGGGGGCAGATACGCAGTATTTT
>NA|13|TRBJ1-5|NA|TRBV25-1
CASTGTGNQPQHF
TGTGCCAGCACAGGAACGGGCAATCAGCCCCAGCATTTT
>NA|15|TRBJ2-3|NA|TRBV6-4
CASSDGRKGADTQYF
TGTGCCAGCAGTGACGGGCGAAAGGGGGCAGATACGCAGTATTTT
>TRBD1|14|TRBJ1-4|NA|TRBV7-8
CASSRDRGNEKLFF
TGTGCCAGCAGCCGAGACAGGGGGAATGAAAAACTGTTTTTT
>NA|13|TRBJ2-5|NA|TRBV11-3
CASSFGQGETQYF
TGTGCCAGCAGCTTTGGCCAGGGAGAGACCCAGTACTTC
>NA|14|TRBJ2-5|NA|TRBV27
CASRPAGRGETQYF
TGTGCCAGTCGCCCGGCGGGAAGGGGGGAGACCCAGTACTTC
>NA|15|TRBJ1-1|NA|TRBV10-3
CAISGDRGMNTEAFF
TGTGCCATCAGCGGGGACCGAGGGATGAACACTGAAGCTTTCTTT
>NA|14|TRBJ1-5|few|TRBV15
CATSREKRNQPQHF
TGTGCCACCAGCAGAGAGAAGCGCAATCAGCCCCAGCATTTT
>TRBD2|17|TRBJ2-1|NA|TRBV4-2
CASSPKTSGSNWDEQFF
TGTGCCAGCAGCCCAAAGACTAGCGGGAGTAATTGGGATGAGCAGTTCTTC
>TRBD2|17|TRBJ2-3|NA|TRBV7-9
CASSGSGTSGSSDTQYF
TGTGCCAGCAGCGGGTCCGGGACTAGCGGGAGCAGTGATACGCAGTATTTT
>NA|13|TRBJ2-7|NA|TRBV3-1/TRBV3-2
CASSQNGLYEQYF
TGTGCCAGCAGCCAAAACGGATTATACGAGCAGTACTTC
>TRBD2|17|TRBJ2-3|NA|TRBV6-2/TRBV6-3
CASSYSYGRALTDTQYF
TGTGCCAGCAGTTACTCTTACGGGAGGGCCCTCACAGATACGCAGTATTTT
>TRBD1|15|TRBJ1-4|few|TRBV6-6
CASASQGVGNEKLFF
TGTGCCAGCGCCTCACAGGGGGTTGGTAATGAAAAACTGTTTTTT
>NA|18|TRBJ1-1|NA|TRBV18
CASSPLLGARASNTEAFF
TGTGCCAGCTCACCCCTCTTAGGGGCGAGAGCGTCGAACACTGAAGCTTTCTTT
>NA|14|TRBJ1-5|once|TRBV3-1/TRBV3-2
CASSQAASNQPQHF
TGTGCCAGCAGCCAAGCAGCTAGCAATCAGCCCCAGCATTTT
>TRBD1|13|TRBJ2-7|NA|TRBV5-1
CASTGTGSYEQYF
TGCGCCAGCACCGGGACAGGGTCTTACGAGCAGTACTTC
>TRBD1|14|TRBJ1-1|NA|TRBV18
CASSPTGGNTEAFF
TGTGCCAGCTCTCCGACAGGGGGGAACACTGAAGCTTTCTTT
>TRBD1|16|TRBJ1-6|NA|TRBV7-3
CASSLSGGPYNSPLHF
TGTGCCAGCAGCCTATCAGGGGGACCTTATAATTCACCCCTCCACTTT
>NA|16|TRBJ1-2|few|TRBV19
CASSMIGARKNYGYTF
TGTGCCAGTAGTATGATCGGGGCCAGGAAGAACTATGGCTACACCTTC
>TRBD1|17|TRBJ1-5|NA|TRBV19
CASSLQDRGRENQPQHF
TGTGCCAGTAGTCTCCAGGACAGGGGGCGGGAAAATCAGCCCCAGCATTTT
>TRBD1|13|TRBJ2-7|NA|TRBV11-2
CASSPQGAHEQYF
TGTGCCAGCAGTCCTCAGGGGGCCCACGAGCAGTACTTC
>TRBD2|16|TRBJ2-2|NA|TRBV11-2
CASSSRLAGNTGELFF
TGTGCCAGCAGCTCCCGACTAGCGGGGAACACCGGGGAGCTGTTTTTT
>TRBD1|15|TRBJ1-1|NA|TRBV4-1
CASSLSGQLNTEAFF
TGCGCCAGCAGCCTCTCGGGACAGCTAAACACTGAAGCTTTCTTT
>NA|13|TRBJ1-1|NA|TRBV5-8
CASKREDYTEAFF
TGTGCCAGCAAAAGGGAGGATTACACTGAAGCTTTCTTT
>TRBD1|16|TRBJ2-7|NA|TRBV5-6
CASSKIPGTGAYEQYF
TGTGCCAGCAGCAAAATACCCGGGACAGGGGCCTACGAGCAGTACTTC
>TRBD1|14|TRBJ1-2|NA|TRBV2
CASSEWTGRYGYTF
TGTGCCAGCAGTGAGTGGACAGGGCGCTATGGCTACACCTTC
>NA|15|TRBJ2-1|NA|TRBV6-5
CASALGAASYNEQFF
TGTGCCAGCGCCCTTGGGGCAGCCTCCTACAATGAGCAGTTCTTC
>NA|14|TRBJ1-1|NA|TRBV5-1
CASSLDPRNTEAFF
TGCGCCAGCAGCTTGGATCCTCGGAACACTGAAGCTTTCTTT
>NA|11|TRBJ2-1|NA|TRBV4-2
CASSQSTEQFF
TGTGCCAGCAGCCAGTCGACTGAGCAGTTCTTC
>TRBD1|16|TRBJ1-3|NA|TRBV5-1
CASSLGTGHSGNTIYF
TGCGCCAGCAGCTTAGGGACAGGGCACTCTGGAAACACCATATATTTT
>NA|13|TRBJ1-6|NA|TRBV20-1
CSASARPNSPLHF
TGCAGTGCTAGTGCCAGGCCCAATTCACCCCTCCACTTT
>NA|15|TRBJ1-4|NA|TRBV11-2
CASSLVGGTNEKLFF
TGTGCCAGCAGCTTAGTGGGGGGGACTAATGAAAAACTGTTTTTT
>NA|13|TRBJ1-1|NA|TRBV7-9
CASSSVVGHEAFF
TGTGCCAGCAGCAGCGTCGTCGGCCACGAAGCTTTCTTT
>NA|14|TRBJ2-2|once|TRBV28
CASYDRSNTGELFF
TGTGCCAGCTACGACAGGAGTAACACCGGGGAGCTGTTTTTT
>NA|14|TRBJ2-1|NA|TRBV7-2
CASSLPSRGNEQFF
TGTGCCAGCAGCCTCCCATCCCGGGGTAATGAGCAGTTCTTC
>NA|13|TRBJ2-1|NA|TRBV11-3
CASSLEEGNEQFF
TGTGCCAGCAGCTTAGAAGAGGGGAATGAGCAGTTCTTC
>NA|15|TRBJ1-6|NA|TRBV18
CASSLQGRGDSPLHF
TGTGCCAGCTCACTACAGGGTCGAGGAGATTCACCCCTCCACTTT
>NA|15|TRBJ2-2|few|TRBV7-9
CASSPRNRDFGELFF
TGTGCCAGCAGCCCCAGAAATAGGGATTTCGGGGAGCTGTTTTTT